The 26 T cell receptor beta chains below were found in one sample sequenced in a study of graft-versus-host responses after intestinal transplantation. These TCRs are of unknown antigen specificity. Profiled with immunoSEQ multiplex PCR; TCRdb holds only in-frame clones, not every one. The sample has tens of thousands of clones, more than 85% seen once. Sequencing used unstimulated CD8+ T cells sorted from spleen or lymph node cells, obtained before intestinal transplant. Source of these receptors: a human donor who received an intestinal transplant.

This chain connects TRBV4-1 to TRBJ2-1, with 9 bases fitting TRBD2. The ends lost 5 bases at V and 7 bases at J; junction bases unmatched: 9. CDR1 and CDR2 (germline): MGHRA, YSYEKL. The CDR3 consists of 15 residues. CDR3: CASSFEPGLANEQFF. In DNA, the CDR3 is TGCGCCAGCAGCTTCGAACCGGGACTAGCAAATGAGCAGTTCTTC.

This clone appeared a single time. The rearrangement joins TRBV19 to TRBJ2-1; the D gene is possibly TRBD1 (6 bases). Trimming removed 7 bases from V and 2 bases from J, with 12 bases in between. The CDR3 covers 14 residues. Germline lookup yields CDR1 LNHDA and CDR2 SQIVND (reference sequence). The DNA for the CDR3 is TGTGCCAGTAAAGAGACAGGAGCCTACAATGAGCAGTTCTTC. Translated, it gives CASKETGAYNEQFF.

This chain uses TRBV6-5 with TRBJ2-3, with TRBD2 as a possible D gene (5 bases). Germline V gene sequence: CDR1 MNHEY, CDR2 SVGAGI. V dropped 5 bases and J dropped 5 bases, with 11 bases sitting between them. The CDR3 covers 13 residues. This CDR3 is CASSPRGGDTQYF. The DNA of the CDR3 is TGTGCCAGCAGTCCCAGAGGAGGAGATACGCAGTATTTT.

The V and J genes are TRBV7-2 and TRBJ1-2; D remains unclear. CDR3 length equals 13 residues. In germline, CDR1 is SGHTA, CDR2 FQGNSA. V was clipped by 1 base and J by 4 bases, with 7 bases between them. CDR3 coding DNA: TGTGCCAGCAGCTTAGGCCGGGGCTATGGCTACACCTTC. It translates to CASSLGRGYGYTF.

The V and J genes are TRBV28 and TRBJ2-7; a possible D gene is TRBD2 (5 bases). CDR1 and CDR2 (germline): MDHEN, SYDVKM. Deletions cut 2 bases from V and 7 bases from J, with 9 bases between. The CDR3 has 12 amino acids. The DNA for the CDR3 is TGTGCCAGCAGTTTAGGCTGGGAGGAGCAGTACTTC. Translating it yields CASSLGWEEQYF.

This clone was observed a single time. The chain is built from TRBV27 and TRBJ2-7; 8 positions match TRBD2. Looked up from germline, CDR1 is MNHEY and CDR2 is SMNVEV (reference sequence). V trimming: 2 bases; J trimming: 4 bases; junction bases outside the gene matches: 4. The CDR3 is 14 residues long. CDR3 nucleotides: TGTGCCAGCAGTTTAGACGGGGGGGGTTACGAGCAGTACTTC. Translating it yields CASSLDGGGYEQYF.

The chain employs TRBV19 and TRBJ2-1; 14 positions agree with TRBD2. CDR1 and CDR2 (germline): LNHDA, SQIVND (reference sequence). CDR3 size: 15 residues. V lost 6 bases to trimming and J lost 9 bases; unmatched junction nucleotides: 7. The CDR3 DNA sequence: TGTGCCAGTAGATCGGGACTAGCGGGAGAAGGTGAGCAGTTCTTC. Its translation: CASRSGLAGEGEQFF.

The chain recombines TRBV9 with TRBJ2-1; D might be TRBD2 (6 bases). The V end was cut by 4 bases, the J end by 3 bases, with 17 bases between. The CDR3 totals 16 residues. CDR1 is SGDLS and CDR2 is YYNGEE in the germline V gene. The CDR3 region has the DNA TGTGCCAGCAGCCCCGGAGGGGCGGGTATCTACAATGAGCAGTTCTTC. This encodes CASSPGGAGIYNEQFF.

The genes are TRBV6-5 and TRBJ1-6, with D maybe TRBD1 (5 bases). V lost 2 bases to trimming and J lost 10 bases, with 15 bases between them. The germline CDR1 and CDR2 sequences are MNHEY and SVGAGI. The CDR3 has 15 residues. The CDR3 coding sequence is TGTGCCAGCAGTTACGCCACAGACAGTGCGTCACCCCTCCACTTT. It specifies CASSYATDSASPLHF.

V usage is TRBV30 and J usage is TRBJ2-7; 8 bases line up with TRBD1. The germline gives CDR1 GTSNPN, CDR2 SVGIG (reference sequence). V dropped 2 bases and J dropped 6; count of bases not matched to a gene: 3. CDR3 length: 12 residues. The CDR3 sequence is CAWSPRGREQYF. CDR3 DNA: TGTGCCTGGAGTCCCAGGGGGCGCGAGCAGTACTTC.

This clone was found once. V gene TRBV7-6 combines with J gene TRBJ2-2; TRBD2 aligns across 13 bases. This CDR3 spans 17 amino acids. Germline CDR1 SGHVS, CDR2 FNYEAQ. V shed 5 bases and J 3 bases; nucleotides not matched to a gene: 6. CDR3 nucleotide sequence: TGTGCCAGCAGCCAACTAGCGGGGGGGCCGGACACCGGGGAGCTGTTTTTT. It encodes CASSQLAGGPDTGELFF.

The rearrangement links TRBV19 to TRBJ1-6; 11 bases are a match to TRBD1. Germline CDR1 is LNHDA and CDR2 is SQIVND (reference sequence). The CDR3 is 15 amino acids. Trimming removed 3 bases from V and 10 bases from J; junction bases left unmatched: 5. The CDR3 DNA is TGTGCCAGTAGTATCCGGGGACAGGGGGAATCACCCCTCCACTTT. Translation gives CASSIRGQGESPLHF.

DNA of the CDR3: TGTGCCAGCAGTCCACAGGGGTACACCGGGGAGCTGTTTTTT. It encodes CASSPQGYTGELFF. J is TRBJ2-2 and V is TRBV27; 7 bases are a match to TRBD1. Losses at the gene ends were 5 bases for V and 3 bases for J; bases not matched to a gene: 3. The CDR3 covers 14 residues. From germline, CDR1 is MNHEY and CDR2 SMNVEV (reference sequence).

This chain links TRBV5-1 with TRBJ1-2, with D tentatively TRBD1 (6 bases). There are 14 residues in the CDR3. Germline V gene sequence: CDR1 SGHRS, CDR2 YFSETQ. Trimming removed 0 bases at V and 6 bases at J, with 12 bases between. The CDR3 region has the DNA TGCGCCAGCAGCTTGGTTTCAGGGGATAATGGCTACACCTTC. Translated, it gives CASSLVSGDNGYTF.

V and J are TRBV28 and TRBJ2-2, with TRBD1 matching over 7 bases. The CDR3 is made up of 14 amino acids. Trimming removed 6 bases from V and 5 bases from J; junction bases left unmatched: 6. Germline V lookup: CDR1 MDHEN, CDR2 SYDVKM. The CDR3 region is CASSLGTATGELFF. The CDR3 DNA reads TGTGCCAGCAGCCTTGGGACAGCTACCGGGGAGCTGTTTTTT.

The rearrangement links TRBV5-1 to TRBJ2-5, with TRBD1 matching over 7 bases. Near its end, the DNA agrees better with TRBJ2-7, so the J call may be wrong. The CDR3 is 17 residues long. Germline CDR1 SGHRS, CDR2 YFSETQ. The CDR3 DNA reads TGCGCCAGCAGCCCCAATTCCGGGACAGAGACTCTCTACGAGCAGTACTTC. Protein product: CASSPNSGTETLYEQYF.

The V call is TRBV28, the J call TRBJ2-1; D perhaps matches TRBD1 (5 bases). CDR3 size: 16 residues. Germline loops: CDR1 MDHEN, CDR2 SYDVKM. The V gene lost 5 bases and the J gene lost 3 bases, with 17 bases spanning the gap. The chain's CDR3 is CASSALTDRDYNEQFF. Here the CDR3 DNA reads TGTGCCAGCAGTGCCCTGACCGACAGAGACTACAATGAGCAGTTCTTC.

CDR3 sequence: CASSQGYGNTEAFF. The CDR3 nucleotides read TGTGCCAGCAGCCAGGGGTATGGGAACACTGAAGCTTTCTTT. V gene TRBV25-1 combines with J gene TRBJ1-1; D perhaps matches TRBD1 (6 bases). Germline V gene sequence: CDR1 MGHDK, CDR2 SYGVNS. The CDR3 totals 14 residues. The V end lost 6 bases, the J end lost 1 base, and 12 bases lay between the germline ends.

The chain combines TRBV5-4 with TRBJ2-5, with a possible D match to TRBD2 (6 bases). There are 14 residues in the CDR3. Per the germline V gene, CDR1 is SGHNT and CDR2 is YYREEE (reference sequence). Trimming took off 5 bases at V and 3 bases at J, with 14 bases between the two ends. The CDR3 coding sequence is TGTGCCAGCAGGGTGTTCATAGCGGAAGAGACCCAGTACTTC. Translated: CASRVFIAEETQYF.

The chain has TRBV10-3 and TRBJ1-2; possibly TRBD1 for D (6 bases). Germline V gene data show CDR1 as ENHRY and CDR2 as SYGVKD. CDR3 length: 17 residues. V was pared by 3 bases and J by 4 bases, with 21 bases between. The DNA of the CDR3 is TGTGCCATCAGTGATTCGGGGGGGACACCCTTCGGCTATGGCTACACCTTC. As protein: CAISDSGGTPFGYGYTF.

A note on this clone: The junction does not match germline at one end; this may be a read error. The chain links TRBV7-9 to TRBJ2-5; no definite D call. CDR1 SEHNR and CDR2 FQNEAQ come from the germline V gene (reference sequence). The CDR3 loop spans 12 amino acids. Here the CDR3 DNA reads TGTGCCAGCAGCTTAGCCCGAGAGGCCCAGTACTTC. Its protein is CASSLAREAQYF.

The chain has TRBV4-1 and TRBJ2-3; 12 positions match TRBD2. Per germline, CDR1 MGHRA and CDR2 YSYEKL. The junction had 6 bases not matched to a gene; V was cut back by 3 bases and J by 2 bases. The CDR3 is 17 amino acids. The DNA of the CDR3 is TGCGCCAGCAGCCACCGGACTAGCGGGGATAACACAGATACGCAGTATTTT. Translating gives CASSHRTSGDNTDTQYF.

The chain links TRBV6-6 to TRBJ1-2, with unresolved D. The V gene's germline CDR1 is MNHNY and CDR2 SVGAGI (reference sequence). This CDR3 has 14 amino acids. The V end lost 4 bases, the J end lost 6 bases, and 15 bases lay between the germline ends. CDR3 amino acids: CASSFQPASDGYTF. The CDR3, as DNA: TGTGCCAGCAGTTTCCAGCCAGCGTCTGATGGCTACACCTTC.

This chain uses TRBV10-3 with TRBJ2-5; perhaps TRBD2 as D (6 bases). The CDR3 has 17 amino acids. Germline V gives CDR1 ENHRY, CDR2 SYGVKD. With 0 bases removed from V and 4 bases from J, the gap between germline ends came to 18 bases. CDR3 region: CAISESGGASWGETQYF. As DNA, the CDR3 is TGTGCCATCAGTGAGTCAGGCGGGGCCTCCTGGGGAGAGACCCAGTACTTC.

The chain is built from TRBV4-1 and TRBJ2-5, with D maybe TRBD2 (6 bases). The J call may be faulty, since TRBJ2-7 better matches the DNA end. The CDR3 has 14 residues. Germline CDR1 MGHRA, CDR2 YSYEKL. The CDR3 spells CASSQAGGTYEQYF. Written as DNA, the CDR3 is TGCGCCAGCAGCCAAGCAGGAGGGACCTACGAGCAGTACTTC.

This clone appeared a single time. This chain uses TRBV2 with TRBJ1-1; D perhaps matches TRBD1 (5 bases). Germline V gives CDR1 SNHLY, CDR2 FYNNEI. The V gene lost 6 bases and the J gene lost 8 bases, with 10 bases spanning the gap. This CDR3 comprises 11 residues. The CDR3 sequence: CASSLQVEAFF. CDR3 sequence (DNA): TGTGCCAGCAGCCTACAGGTGGAAGCTTTCTTT. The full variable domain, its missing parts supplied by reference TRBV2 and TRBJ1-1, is EPEVTQTPSHQVTQMGQEVILRCVPISNHLYFYWYRQILGQKVEFLVSFYNNEISEKSEIFDDQFSVERPDGSNFTLKIRSTKLEDSAMYFCASSLQVEAFFGQGTRLTVV.